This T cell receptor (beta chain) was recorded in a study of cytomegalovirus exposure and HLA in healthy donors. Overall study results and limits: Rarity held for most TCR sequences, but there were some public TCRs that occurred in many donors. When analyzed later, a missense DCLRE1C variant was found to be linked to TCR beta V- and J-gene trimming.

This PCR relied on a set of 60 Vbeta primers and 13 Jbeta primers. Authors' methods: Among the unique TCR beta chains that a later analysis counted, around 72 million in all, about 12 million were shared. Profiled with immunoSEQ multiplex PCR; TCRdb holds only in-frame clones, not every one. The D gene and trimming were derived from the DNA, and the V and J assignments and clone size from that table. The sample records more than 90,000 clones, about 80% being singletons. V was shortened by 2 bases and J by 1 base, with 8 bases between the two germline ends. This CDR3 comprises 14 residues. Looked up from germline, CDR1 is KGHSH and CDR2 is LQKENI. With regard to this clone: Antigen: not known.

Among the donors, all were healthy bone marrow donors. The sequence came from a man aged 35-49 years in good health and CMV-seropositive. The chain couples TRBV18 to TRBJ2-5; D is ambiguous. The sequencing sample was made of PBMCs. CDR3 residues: CASSPTTTQETQYF. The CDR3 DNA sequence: TGTGCCAGCTCACCAACTACGACCCAAGAGACCCAGTACTTC.